The 16 T cell receptor beta chains given below trace back to one sample, sequenced in a study of T cells expressing NK-cell markers. For each CDR3 protein, TCRdb gives one entry from its re-call of the 5' RACE reads, without DNA. The sample includes 500,000 to 700,000 distinct CDR3 sequences. The source material was blood T cells: a sorted CD56 or NKG2C T cell subset, CD4+ or CD8+ T cells, or bulk PBMC T cells (not recorded which). The receptors were gathered from a man between 18 and 35 years old in good health.

The rearrangement joins TRBV29-1 to TRBJ2-5. This CDR3 spans 14 amino acids. Germline CDR1 is SQVTM and CDR2 is ANQGSEA. The CDR3 reads CSVEDVDKQETQYF.

The chain couples TRBV7-3 to TRBJ2-1. This CDR3 spans 16 amino acids. Germline-derived CDR1 and CDR2 are SGHTA and FQGTGA. This CDR3 is CASSPNVKVGYNEQFF.

The J gene is TRBJ2-5, the V gene TRBV5-1; TCRdb proposes TRBD2, but this gene call is untestable without DNA. CDR3 length: 16 amino acids. Germline assignment: CDR1 SGHRS and CDR2 YFSETQ. The CDR3 here is CASSFSLQGGEETQYF.

The chain links TRBV11-2 to TRBJ2-2; TCRdb's D gene call, TRBD1, goes unchecked for lack of DNA. The germline gives CDR1 SGHAT, CDR2 FQNNGV. The CDR3 contains 16 residues. CDR3 residues: CASSFRGVGDTGELFF.

The chain carries TRBV20-1 and TRBJ2-5; as DNA is missing, the TRBD1 call by TCRdb cannot be tested. The CDR3 totals 15 residues. CDR1 DFQATT and CDR2 SNEGSKA come from the germline V gene (reference sequence). CDR3: CSARSLAGGQETQYF.

The chain carries TRBV5-1 and TRBJ2-4. Germline V CDR1 and CDR2: SGHRS, YFSETQ. The CDR3 length is 13 residues. CDR3: CASSYGQADIQYF.

J is TRBJ2-1 and V is TRBV20-1; lacking DNA, the TRBD2 call made by TCRdb goes unchecked. The CDR3 loop spans 16 amino acids. In germline, CDR1 is DFQATT, CDR2 SNEGSKA (reference sequence). CDR3 amino acids: CSASGASGIPYNEQFF.

The chain has TRBV28 and TRBJ2-1; as DNA is missing, the TRBD2 call by TCRdb cannot be tested. Germline-derived CDR1 and CDR2 are MDHEN and SYDVKM. There are 15 residues in the CDR3. The CDR3 sequence: CASSLAGGPAGEQFF.

The chain combines TRBV5-7 with TRBJ2-1. TRBV5-7 is reported as an ORF; its role is uncertain. CDR3 length: 17 residues. CDR3 amino acids: CASSSGRTHAGNNEQFF.

This chain links TRBV7-9 with TRBJ1-5; TCRdb lists TRBD1, though no DNA is available to test this call. Germline assignment: CDR1 SEHNR and CDR2 FQNEAQ (reference sequence). The CDR3 contains 14 residues. The CDR3 here is CASSPSTGRQPQHF.

This chain connects TRBV29-1 to TRBJ1-1; TCRdb's D call, TRBD1, is unchecked because there is no DNA. This CDR3 has 15 residues. Germline loops: CDR1 SQVTM, CDR2 ANQGSEA. The CDR3 loop is CSVGDRGRKNTEAFF.

The chain links TRBV30 to TRBJ2-2; TCRdb lists TRBD1, though no DNA is available to test this call. CDR1 is GTSNPN and CDR2 is SVGIG in the germline V gene (reference sequence). This CDR3 has 16 amino acids. CDR3 sequence reads: CAWSGKGAGTTGELFF.

The chain has TRBV6-1 and TRBJ2-7; the D call of TRBD2 rests on TCRdb alone, since no DNA is present to check it. The CDR3 is made up of 13 amino acids. Germline-derived CDR1 and CDR2 are MNHNS and SASEGT. The CDR3 region is CASAAGKDYEQYF.

CDR3 amino acids: CASSTSGLPVNEQFF. V and J are TRBV12-3 or TRBV12-4 and TRBJ2-1; there is no DNA to check the TCRdb D call of TRBD2. The CDR3 length is 15 residues.

The chain employs TRBV5-1 and TRBJ2-5; TCRdb calls TRBD2, which cannot be checked without DNA. CDR3 length: 14 amino acids. Germline values: CDR1 SGHRS, CDR2 YFSETQ. The CDR3 protein is CASSQLAVQETQYF.

V usage is TRBV6-4 and J usage is TRBJ2-1. Germline V lookup: CDR1 MRHNA, CDR2 SNTAGT. This CDR3 region has 15 residues. Here the CDR3 reads CASSDSGGLPNEQFF.